Included here is one TCR beta chain sequence, with context. Its antigen is as yet unknown. This record comes from a study of OX40 agonist ivuxolimab in advanced cancers. Study-wide results and caveats: Expanded clones tended on average to be more numerous among CD8+ T cells than CD4+.

Repertoires were generated with immunoSEQ multiplex PCR, while TCRdb's copy carries only in-frame clones and drops some. Of tens of thousands of clones in the sample, approximately 70% are singletons; the top ten hold 20% to 25%. Trimming pared 2 bases from V and 7 bases from J, leaving 20 bases between. Per the germline V gene, CDR1 is SGHTA and CDR2 is FQGTGA. The CDR3 consists of 17 residues. The source was CD4+ or CD8+ T cells sorted from blood, collected in a trial of the OX40 agonist ivuxolimab. The rearrangement uses TRBV7-3 and TRBJ2-2, with D possibly TRBD2 on 6 matching bases. The clonotype originates from an adult with an advanced solid tumor such as melanoma, head and neck, liver or kidney cancer. The CDR3 bases are TGTGCCAGCAGCTTATATATCCCCCGCGGGATGGGCGGGGAGCTGTTTTTT. It yields the protein CASSLYIPRGMGGELFF.